These 17 T cell receptor beta chains were sequenced from one sample in a study of blood T cell repertoires in COVID-19. TCRdb's table, derived via immunoSEQ multiplex PCR, lists solely in-frame clones and lacks some. The data hold around 65,000 clones, with 70% to 85% observed a single time. Sequenced input: peripheral blood. These receptors were obtained from a human donor in a cohort sampled during active COVID-19.

The table lists this clone with a few counts. The genes are TRBV9 and TRBJ1-1; the D is unclear. CDR1 is SGDLS, CDR2 YYNGEE, per germline. CDR3 length equals 13 residues. V was shortened by 3 bases and J by 5 bases, with 11 bases between the two germline ends. Here the CDR3 reads CASSGERRTEAFF. The CDR3 DNA is TGTGCCAGCAGCGGAGAAAGGAGGACTGAAGCTTTCTTT.

The J gene is TRBJ2-3, the V gene TRBV18, with D perhaps matching TRBD2 (5 bases). Per germline, CDR1 KGHSH and CDR2 LQKENI. V lost 2 bases and J lost 0, with 15 bases in between. This CDR3 comprises 17 residues. Here the CDR3 reads CASSPWGPRASTDTQYF. DNA of the CDR3: TGTGCCAGCTCACCATGGGGTCCGAGGGCGAGCACAGATACGCAGTATTTT.

The chain is built from TRBV7-6 and TRBJ1-4; the D gene is possibly TRBD1 (6 bases). The CDR3 has 15 residues. Germline-derived CDR1 and CDR2 are SGHVS and FNYEAQ. V was cut by 4 bases and J by 8 bases, with 17 bases left in between. The chain's CDR3 is CASSYQAGAEEKLFF. The CDR3 coding sequence is TGTGCCAGCAGCTATCAAGCGGGGGCGGAGGAAAAACTGTTTTTT.

The chain recombines TRBV3-1 (or the pseudogene TRBV3-2) with TRBJ1-3; D ambiguous. Germline V lookup: CDR1 LGHDT, CDR2 YNNKEL (reference sequence). Trimming left V 4 bases short and J 0 bases short, with 10 bases between. This CDR3 has 15 amino acids. DNA for the CDR3: TGTGCCAGCAGCCCCTCGTGGGCCTCTGGAAACACCATATATTTT. Translating it yields CASSPSWASGNTIYF.

This clone was counted once. The chain employs TRBV10-3 and TRBJ1-1, with 9 bases that match TRBD1. The junction had 11 bases not matched to a gene; V was cut back by 6 bases and J by 0 bases. The CDR3 loop spans 17 amino acids. Looked up from germline, CDR1 is ENHRY and CDR2 is SYGVKD. The CDR3 DNA sequence: TGTGCCATCAGCGGCGGACAGGGGACGATAATGAACACTGAAGCTTTCTTT. Residues: CAISGGQGTIMNTEAFF.

CDR3 DNA sequence: TGTGCCAGCAGCCCCACGACAGGGTACACAGATACGCAGTATTTT. Translated: CASSPTTGYTDTQYF. The chain links TRBV9 to TRBJ2-3, with 7 bases lining up with TRBD1. J gave up 2 bases and V 4 bases, and 7 bases lay outside the gene matches. CDR3 length equals 15 residues. Germline V gives CDR1 SGDLS, CDR2 YYNGEE.

The gene calls are TRBV4-1 and TRBJ1-1; TRBD1 matches at 8 bases. Trimming at V came to 1 base and at J to 12 bases, leaving 7 bases not matched to a gene. The CDR3 is made up of 13 amino acids. The V gene's germline CDR1 is MGHRA and CDR2 YSYEKL. Here the CDR3 reads CASSQVDRAVTFF. The CDR3 DNA is TGCGCCAGCAGCCAAGTGGACAGGGCGGTAACTTTCTTT.

The chain combines TRBV2 with TRBJ2-5; D not certain. The CDR3 loop spans 14 amino acids. Trimming pared 3 bases from V and 2 bases from J, leaving 10 bases between. CDR1 is SNHLY, CDR2 FYNNEI, per germline. CDR3 sequence reads: CASSENYQQETQYF. The DNA of the CDR3 is TGTGCCAGCAGTGAGAACTACCAACAAGAGACCCAGTACTTC.

The rearrangement links TRBV28 to TRBJ1-1, with no clear D. V dropped 2 bases and J dropped 4 bases, with 11 bases sitting between them. The germline V gene encodes CDR1 MDHEN and CDR2 SYDVKM. The CDR3 extends over 14 amino acids. In DNA form, the CDR3 reads TGTGCCAGCAGTTTACGTGGAGAATTCACTGAAGCTTTCTTT. This sequence encodes CASSLRGEFTEAFF.

This chain links TRBV28 with TRBJ1-5; D unresolved. Trimming took 5 bases from V and 6 from J, leaving 11 bases between them. CDR3 size: 13 residues. Germline CDR1 is MDHEN and CDR2 is SYDVKM. The CDR3 reads CASSTPGSQPQHF. CDR3 nucleotides: TGTGCCAGCAGTACTCCCGGTAGTCAGCCCCAGCATTTT.

V usage is TRBV19 and J usage is TRBJ1-2; 9 bases are a match to TRBD1. The ends lost 6 bases at V and 4 bases at J; junction bases unmatched: 6. This CDR3 has 14 residues. The germline V gene has CDR1 LNHDA and CDR2 SQIVND (reference sequence). CDR3: CASRGTGKPYGYTF. The CDR3 DNA sequence: TGTGCCAGTAGAGGGACAGGGAAGCCCTATGGCTACACCTTC.

For the CDR3, the DNA is TGTGCCAGCAGCATTCGGGGGGCCATGGGGTTCGAAGCTTTCTTT. Amino acid sequence: CASSIRGAMGFEAFF. V gene TRBV7-2 combines with J gene TRBJ1-1, with D maybe TRBD1 (6 bases). There are 15 residues in the CDR3. From germline, CDR1 is SGHTA and CDR2 FQGNSA. V was cut by 5 bases and J by 8 bases, with 21 bases left in between. Together with reference TRBV7-2 and TRBJ1-1, the CDR3 gives the full variable domain: GAGVSQSPSNKVTEKGKDVELRCDPISGHTALYWYRQSLGQGLEFLIYFQGNSAPDKSGLPSDRFSAERTGGSVSTLTIQRTQQEDSAVYLCASSIRGAMGFEAFFGQGTRLTVV.

The V call is TRBV18, the J call TRBJ2-7; 7 bases are shared with TRBD1. The CDR3 is 16 residues long. V trimming: 2 bases; J trimming: 0 bases; junction bases outside the gene matches: 7. The germline V gene has CDR1 KGHSH and CDR2 LQKENI. For the CDR3, the DNA is TGTGCCAGCTCACCATACACAGGGGTGGGCTCCTACGAGCAGTACTTC. This gives the protein CASSPYTGVGSYEQYF.

V gene TRBV12-3 or TRBV12-4 combines with J gene TRBJ2-3, with 8 bases fitting TRBD2. Trimming at V came to 6 bases and at J to 1 base, leaving 0 bases not matched to a gene. The CDR3 has 13 amino acids. The CDR3 DNA reads as TGTGCCAGCAGAGCGGGGGGCACAGATACGCAGTATTTT. It encodes CASRAGGTDTQYF.

V usage is TRBV6-5 and J usage is TRBJ1-4; 11 nucleotides line up with TRBD1. Germline V gene sequence: CDR1 MNHEY, CDR2 SVGAGI. The CDR3 is 14 residues long. Trimming took 9 bases from V and 10 from J; bases not matched to a gene: 10. CDR3 bases: TGTGCCAGTGGCGGACAGGGGGCCTTTGGAAAACTGTTTTTT. Translated, it gives CASGGQGAFGKLFF.

V usage is TRBV19 and J usage is TRBJ2-1; TRBD2 agrees at 12 bases. CDR3 size: 16 residues. The germline CDR1 and CDR2 sequences are LNHDA and SQIVND (reference sequence). J gave up 2 bases and V 6 bases, and 5 bases lay outside the gene matches. The chain's CDR3 is CASSLGLAGPYNEQFF. DNA for the CDR3: TGTGCCAGTAGCCTCGGACTAGCGGGGCCCTACAATGAGCAGTTCTTC. Full variable domain (outside the CDR3, taken from reference TRBV19 and TRBJ2-1): DGGITQSPKYLFRKEGQNVTLSCEQNLNHDAMYWYRQDPGQGLRLIYYSQIVNDFQKGDIAEGYSVSREKKESFPLTVTSAQKNPTAFYLCASSLGLAGPYNEQFFGPGTRLTVL.

The chain combines TRBV7-9 with TRBJ2-1; TRBD2 agrees at 14 bases. The CDR3 is made up of 17 amino acids. J was trimmed by 1 base and V by 6 bases; bases with no gene match: 5. The V gene's germline CDR1 is SEHNR and CDR2 FQNEAQ (reference sequence). The CDR3: CASRGGTSGGSYNEQFF. DNA of the CDR3: TGTGCCAGCAGAGGAGGGACTAGCGGGGGTTCCTACAATGAGCAGTTCTTC. The full variable domain, with the rest looked up from reference TRBV7-9 and TRBJ2-1, is DTGVSQNPRHKITKRGQNVTFRCDPISEHNRLYWYRQTLGQGPEFLTYFQNEAQLEKSRLLSDRFSAERPKGSFSTLEIQRTEQGDSAMYLCASRGGTSGGSYNEQFFGPGTRLTVL.